The present TCR beta chain was sequenced within a study of T cells in Graves' hyperthyroidism and ophthalmopathy. The study, taken as a whole, reports: In the analysis, a 13 V-J model separated ophthalmopathy from stable hyperthyroidism.

This clonotype was seen a few times. Its cognate antigen is unknown. From RNA transcripts, TCR beta CDR3 regions were amplified. The HTBI primer set served for first-round RT-PCR of the TCR CDR3. TCRdb itself ran the multiplex PCR reads through MiXCR, one entry per CDR3 protein. The table lists approximately 600,000 distinct CDR3 sequences, approximately 15% of them singletons. Exclusion followed for patients with uncontrolled infection, other autoimmune disease, pregnancy or lactation. The sequencing input was blood. This TCR derives from a woman aged 18-29 years with Graves' ophthalmopathy.

CDR3 DNA: TGCAGTGCTAGAGATACAAACAGTCTTGGCTACACCTTC. Translating gives CSARDTNSLGYTF. This rearrangement joins TRBV20-1 to TRBJ1-2; D unclear. Germline-derived CDR1 and CDR2 are DFQATT and SNEGSKA (reference sequence). With 0 bases removed from V and 7 bases from J, the gap between germline ends came to 12 bases. This CDR3 has 13 residues.